Included here is one T cell receptor beta chain sequence, with context. Source study methods: Using reference gene primer amplification, nucleated cell counts were estimated. Sequencing was performed with immunoSEQ multiplex PCR; in TCRdb, only in-frame clones are kept and a portion is missing. V, J and clone size are those of that table, while D and trimming were read from the DNA. The data hold 70,000 or so clones, with roughly 83% observed a single time. Per the germline V gene, CDR1 is MRHNA and CDR2 is SNTAGT. The CDR3 runs 15 residues. J was trimmed by 4 bases and V by 2 bases; bases with no gene match: 1. The data are from a study of blood T cell repertoires in COVID-19.

This sequence originates from a woman in her sixties or seventies with acute or convalescent COVID-19. This rearrangement joins TRBV6-4 to TRBJ2-1, with 11 bases identical to TRBD2. Sequenced sample: peripheral blood. The CDR3 sequence is CASSDTSGGYNEQFF. The DNA of the CDR3 is TGTGCCAGCAGTGACACTAGCGGGGGATACAATGAGCAGTTCTTC.